One sample yielded the 26 T cell receptor beta chains listed below, sequenced in a study of early stage breast cancer tumors. This table comes from immunoSEQ multiplex PCR, and its TCRdb copy is limited to in-frame clones, with some not included. Found here are some 10,000 clones, around 78% of them singletons; the top ten hold around 9.5%. The sample comprised normal breast tissue next to the tumor. The receptor source for this set is a person between 35 and 49 years old with breast cancer.

The CDR3 loop is CASSLGLAGSYEQYF. DNA of the CDR3: TGTGCCAGCAGCTTAGGGCTAGCGGGGTCCTACGAGCAGTACTTC. This chain uses TRBV7-9 with TRBJ2-7, with 9 bases aligning to TRBD2. This CDR3 region has 15 residues. V lost 1 base to trimming and J lost 1 base; unmatched junction nucleotides: 2. CDR1 and CDR2 (germline): SEHNR, FQNEAQ (reference sequence). Together with reference TRBV7-9 and TRBJ2-7, the CDR3 gives the full variable domain: DTGVSQNPRHKITKRGQNVTFRCDPISEHNRLYWYRQTLGQGPEFLTYFQNEAQLEKSRLLSDRFSAERPKGSFSTLEIQRTEQGDSAMYLCASSLGLAGSYEQYFGPGTRLTVT.

In its sample, this clone was seen a few times. The chain has TRBV7-9 and TRBJ1-4, with 7 bases fitting TRBD1. The germline V gene has CDR1 SEHNR and CDR2 FQNEAQ (reference sequence). This CDR3 is built from 15 residues. The J segment lost 5 bases and the V segment lost 5 bases, leaving 8 bases of the junction unmatched. The CDR3 region has the DNA TGTGCCAGCAGCACCGTAGGGGGCCGGAATGAAAAACTGTTTTTT. This encodes CASSTVGGRNEKLFF.

This sequence joins TRBV27 and TRBJ1-1; no reliable D call. Between the trimmed V and J ends, which lost 7 bases and 1 base, there was a span of 10 bases. There are 13 residues in the CDR3. Germline V gene lookup returns CDR1 MNHEY and CDR2 SMNVEV (reference sequence). The CDR3 spells CASMSPANTEAFF. The DNA for the CDR3 is TGTGCCAGCATGTCTCCAGCGAACACTGAAGCTTTCTTT.

This chain uses TRBV6-1 with TRBJ2-7; D not certain. V lost 0 bases to trimming and J lost 3 bases, with 12 bases between them. This CDR3 region has 15 residues. In germline, CDR1 is MNHNS, CDR2 SASEGT. The CDR3 is CASSEAHGIRYEQYF. CDR3 DNA sequence: TGTGCCAGCAGTGAAGCGCATGGGATACGCTACGAGCAGTACTTC.

This chain joins TRBV6-1 and TRBJ2-3; 7 nucleotides match TRBD2. Germline trimming cut 6 bases from V and 3 bases from J; bases unmatched to any gene: 9. This CDR3 contains 15 residues. CDR1 and CDR2 from the germline V gene are MNHNS and SASEGT. The DNA for the CDR3 is TGTGCCAGCAGGGTGCGACTAGCCATGACAGATACGCAGTATTTT. Translated, it gives CASRVRLAMTDTQYF.

The chain links TRBV18 to TRBJ2-7; TRBD2 might be the D (5 bases). The CDR3 loop spans 13 amino acids. The ends were cut back, 6 bases at V and 2 bases at J, with 11 bases in the middle. CDR1 KGHSH and CDR2 LQKENI come from the germline V gene. For the CDR3, the DNA is TGTGCCAGCTCTGACCGGGAAACCTACGAGCAGTACTTC. It is translated as CASSDRETYEQYF.

J is TRBJ1-2 and V is TRBV10-1; D gene uncertain. The V and J ends lost 2 bases and 0 bases respectively, with 4 bases between them. CDR1 and CDR2 (germline): WNHNN, SYGVQD (reference sequence). The CDR3 extends over 13 amino acids. The DNA for the CDR3 is TGCGCCAGCAGTGAGCAACCTAACTATGGCTACACCTTC. Translating it yields CASSEQPNYGYTF.

The chain has TRBV19 and TRBJ1-5, with 8 bases matching TRBD1. V gave up 2 bases and J gave up 5 bases; unmatched junction bases: 5. This CDR3 is built from 15 residues. Germline CDR1 LNHDA, CDR2 SQIVND (reference sequence). The CDR3 reads CASSIQYRGDQPQHF. The DNA of the CDR3 is TGTGCCAGTAGTATACAGTACAGGGGGGATCAGCCCCAGCATTTT.

The CDR3 DNA is TGCGCCAGCAGCTTCAGGACAGGGAGCACAGATACGCAGTATTTT. This sequence encodes CASSFRTGSTDTQYF. The chain combines TRBV5-1 with TRBJ2-3, with 8 bases fitting TRBD1. CDR3 length equals 15 residues. CDR1 SGHRS and CDR2 YFSETQ come from the germline V gene. V dropped 2 bases and J dropped 0; count of bases not matched to a gene: 2.

V usage is TRBV7-2 and J usage is TRBJ2-1, with 8 bases aligning to TRBD2. J was trimmed by 6 bases and V by 5 bases; bases with no gene match: 12. In germline, CDR1 is SGHTA, CDR2 FQGNSA. The length of the CDR3 is 16 residues. The DNA of the CDR3 is TGTGCCAGCAGCCCCAGGGGCGGGAGGTTTCCCAATGAGCAGTTCTTC. This codes for CASSPRGGRFPNEQFF.

This clone occurred once. The gene calls are TRBV10-3 and TRBJ2-7, with D uncertain. The germline V gene encodes CDR1 ENHRY and CDR2 SYGVKD. The CDR3 is made up of 15 amino acids. Between the trimmed V and J ends, which lost 4 bases and 0 bases, there was a span of 13 bases. The CDR3 loop is CAISASRADSYEQYF. Here the CDR3 DNA reads TGTGCCATCAGTGCCTCTCGGGCGGACTCCTACGAGCAGTACTTC.

This clone was seen more than once but under ten times. The chain joins TRBV19 to TRBJ1-1; D is uncertain. The CDR3 covers 13 residues. From germline, CDR1 is LNHDA and CDR2 SQIVND (reference sequence). The V end lost 3 bases, the J end lost 0 bases, and 5 bases lay between the germline ends. CDR3 region: CASSIILNTEAFF. CDR3 DNA: TGTGCCAGTAGTATTATCTTGAACACTGAAGCTTTCTTT.

The chain joins TRBV6-4 to TRBJ1-1, with a weak D call TRBD1 (6 bases). The V and J ends lost 6 bases and 7 bases respectively, with 24 bases between them. CDR1 is MRHNA, CDR2 SNTAGT, per germline. CDR3 size: 16 residues. The CDR3 nucleotides are TGTGCCAGCAGGGCAAGGGGGGTGTCCAGTCCCTTTGAAGCTTTCTTT. The encoded protein is CASRARGVSSPFEAFF.

This chain connects TRBV29-1 to TRBJ2-7; D gene ambiguous. The CDR3 spans 13 residues. Germline V gene lookup returns CDR1 SQVTM and CDR2 ANQGSEA. The CDR3 DNA sequence: TGCAGTGTCTATGGCCAATCGTCCTACGAGCAGTACTTC. Protein sequence: CSVYGQSSYEQYF.

This chain connects TRBV19 to TRBJ2-5, with TRBD2 identical over 8 bases. The J segment lost 5 bases and the V segment lost 7 bases, leaving 6 bases of the junction unmatched. This CDR3 comprises 13 residues. Germline V gene sequence: CDR1 LNHDA, CDR2 SQIVND (reference sequence). CDR3 DNA: TGTGCCAGTACTCCGGGACTAGGGGAGACCCAGTACTTC. This encodes CASTPGLGETQYF.

The V call is TRBV11-3, the J call TRBJ2-7, with 7 bases that match TRBD2. V was clipped by 3 bases and J by 0 bases; unmatched bases: 5. There are 15 residues in the CDR3. Germline CDR1 SGHNT, CDR2 YENEEA. The CDR3 DNA reads TGTGCCAGCAGCTTTGGGAGGGGTTCCTCCTACGAGCAGTACTTC. It translates to CASSFGRGSSYEQYF.

The rearrangement joins TRBV18 to TRBJ2-7, with D perhaps matching TRBD2 (6 bases). This CDR3 contains 12 residues. The V and J ends lost 6 bases and 5 bases respectively, with 11 bases between them. Germline assignment: CDR1 KGHSH and CDR2 LQKENI. The CDR3 nucleotides read TGTGCCAGCTCGACGGACTACGACGAGCAGTACTTC. Protein product: CASSTDYDEQYF.

The chain is built from TRBV6-6 and TRBJ2-1; perhaps TRBD1 as D (5 bases). With 2 bases removed from V and 5 bases from J, the gap between germline ends came to 13 bases. The CDR3 sequence is 15 residues long. Per the germline V gene, CDR1 is MNHNY and CDR2 is SVGAGI (reference sequence). CDR3 protein: CASSYGAEPHNEQFF. The CDR3 DNA follows: TGTGCCAGCAGTTACGGGGCGGAGCCCCACAATGAGCAGTTCTTC.

This chain uses TRBV6-6 with TRBJ2-7; D call uncertain. This CDR3 has 13 residues. The V and J ends lost 2 bases and 2 bases respectively, with 7 bases between them. Germline lookup yields CDR1 MNHNY and CDR2 SVGAGI (reference sequence). The CDR3 spells CASSYPTPYEQYF. CDR3 DNA: TGTGCCAGCAGTTACCCCACCCCCTACGAGCAGTACTTC.

The rearrangement links TRBV16 to TRBJ1-2; the D gene is possibly TRBD1 (6 bases). The ends were cut back, 4 bases at V and 4 bases at J, with 13 bases in the middle. Germline V gene data show CDR1 as KGHSY and CDR2 as FQNENV. The CDR3 is 14 residues long. As DNA, the CDR3 is TGTGCCAGCAGCCCCACGCAGGGGAGCTATGGCTACACCTTC. The encoded protein is CASSPTQGSYGYTF.

The rearrangement joins TRBV29-1 to TRBJ1-4; no definite D call. The length of the CDR3 is 12 residues. Trimming cost V 7 bases and J 7 bases, with 13 bases left between them. The germline V gene has CDR1 SQVTM and CDR2 ANQGSEA. The CDR3 is CSAGRSGEKLFF. In nucleotides, the CDR3 is TGCAGCGCTGGTCGAAGTGGTGAAAAACTGTTTTTT.

This chain connects TRBV19 to TRBJ1-1; tentative D call: TRBD1 (5 bases). CDR1 and CDR2 (germline): LNHDA, SQIVND (reference sequence). This CDR3 comprises 15 residues. Between the trimmed V and J ends, which lost 5 bases and 6 bases, there was a span of 19 bases. The CDR3 loop is CASSPHQGNLAEAFF. CDR3 coding DNA: TGTGCCAGTAGTCCACACCAGGGTAATCTCGCTGAAGCTTTCTTT.

The chain has TRBV4-1 and TRBJ1-5; unclear D gene. V lost 1 base and J lost 0, with 7 bases in between. The CDR3 contains 15 residues. Germline-derived CDR1 and CDR2 are MGHRA and YSYEKL. DNA for the CDR3: TGCGCCAGCAGCCAAGTGAGGGATAGCAATCAGCCCCAGCATTTT. Encoded protein: CASSQVRDSNQPQHF.

The rearrangement uses TRBV4-2 and TRBJ2-5; 10 bases map to TRBD2. The CDR3 is 16 amino acids. The trim removed 1 base at V and 3 bases at J, leaving 5 bases unmatched. Germline CDR1 is LGHNA and CDR2 is YNFKEQ. As DNA, the CDR3 is TGTGCCAGCAGCCAAGGGAGCGGGAGGGCGGAAGAGACCCAGTACTTC. It encodes CASSQGSGRAEETQYF.

The chain has TRBV7-8 and TRBJ1-2; 7 bases agree with TRBD1. Germline CDR1 and CDR2: SGHVS and FQNEAQ. The CDR3 runs to 14 residues. V trimming: 4 bases; J trimming: 5 bases; junction bases outside the gene matches: 7. The CDR3 protein is CASSSRGIRYGYTF. Written as DNA, the CDR3 is TGTGCCAGCAGCTCCAGGGGGATCCGTTATGGCTACACCTTC.

The rearrangement uses TRBV29-1 and TRBJ2-2; 7 nucleotides line up with TRBD1. Germline CDR1 is SQVTM and CDR2 is ANQGSEA. Germline trimming cut 1 base from V and 1 base from J; bases unmatched to any gene: 6. The CDR3 extends over 16 amino acids. Here the CDR3 DNA reads TGCAGCGTTGAAGTAATTTCAGGGGGGAACACCGGGGAGCTGTTTTTT. It translates to CSVEVISGGNTGELFF.